Presented here are 15 T cell receptor beta chains from one specimen sequenced in a study of human T cells and chemical hapten exposure. TCRdb reprocessed the RACE reads with MiXCR, giving one entry per CDR3 protein. The profile covers 40,000 to 65,000 distinct CDR3 sequences, with 11% appearing a single time and around 1.8% taken by the ten largest. As for time point: patch test 1, 2 weeks after DPC sensitization. Regarding treatment: therapeutic diphenylcyclopropenone sensitization with weekly scalp DPC. Someone pulled total RNA out of unfractionated whole blood. Here the sequenced sample was whole blood, taken in connection with sensitization to the hapten diphenylcyclopropenone (DPC). Receptor source: a woman aged 40-49 years with alopecia areata. Some clones in this sample may be carry-over from other donors' samples.

V and J are TRBV7-2 and TRBJ1-5; TRBD1 might be the D (6 bases). With 5 bases removed from V and 4 bases from J, the gap between germline ends came to 9 bases. The CDR3 contains 13 residues. Germline CDR1 SGHTA, CDR2 FQGNSA. The CDR3 sequence is CASSRDKNQPQHF. CDR3 nucleotides: TGTGCCAGCAGCCGGGACAAGAATCAGCCCCAGCATTTT.

V is TRBV6-1 and J is TRBJ2-6; unclear D gene. The CDR3 is 14 amino acids. Between the trimmed V and J ends, which lost 7 bases and 1 base, there was a span of 8 bases. CDR1 and CDR2 from the germline V gene are MNHNS and SASEGT. This chain's CDR3 is CASMEQSGANVLTF. The CDR3 bases are TGTGCCAGCATGGAGCAATCTGGGGCCAACGTCCTGACTTTC.

This clonotype has only a few counts. The rearrangement links TRBV3-1 to TRBJ1-1; TRBD1 might be the D (5 bases). Germline assignment: CDR1 LGHDT and CDR2 YNNKEL (reference sequence). V lost 4 bases, J lost 3 bases, and 15 bases lay in between. The CDR3 has 15 residues. The CDR3 DNA sequence: TGTGCCAGCAGCCCCCCCGAGGGGCGGTACACTGAAGCTTTCTTT. This codes for CASSPPEGRYTEAFF.

This chain links TRBV30 with TRBJ2-7; D is undetermined. The CDR3 covers 13 residues. V shed 1 base and J shed 3 bases, with 10 bases lying between them. CDR1 GTSNPN and CDR2 SVGIG come from the germline V gene (reference sequence). The CDR3 DNA follows: TGTGCCTGGAGTGGGGTAGAAGTCTACGAGCAGTACTTC. Translating it yields CAWSGVEVYEQYF.

This clonotype was seen a handful of times. V is TRBV29-1 and J is TRBJ2-5; the D is unclear. Between the trimmed V and J ends, which lost 2 bases and 2 bases, there was a span of 6 bases. The CDR3 runs to 12 residues. In germline, CDR1 is SQVTM, CDR2 ANQGSEA. CDR3 loop: CSVEQLQETQYF. In DNA, the CDR3 is TGCAGCGTTGAACAGTTACAAGAGACCCAGTACTTC. Full variable domain (missing parts from reference TRBV29-1 and TRBJ2-5): SAVISQKPSRDICQRGTSLTIQCQVDSQVTMMFWYRQQPGQSLTLIATANQGSEATYESGFVIDKFPISRPNLTFSTLTVSNMSPEDSSIYLCSVEQLQETQYFGPGTRLLVL.

This clonotype has a count of ten or more. The chain is built from TRBV7-2 and TRBJ2-1; 9 bases fit TRBD2. Trimming removed 5 bases from V and 5 bases from J; junction bases left unmatched: 7. Germline V gene sequence: CDR1 SGHTA, CDR2 FQGNSA. The CDR3 spans 15 residues. The CDR3 sequence is CASSPPLAGNNEQFF. The CDR3 DNA reads TGTGCCAGCAGCCCCCCGCTAGCGGGAAACAATGAGCAGTTCTTC.

V gene TRBV5-1 combines with J gene TRBJ1-1, with D unclear. This CDR3 spans 15 amino acids. Trimming cost V 4 bases and J 0 bases, with 13 bases left between them. CDR1 and CDR2 from the germline V gene are SGHRS and YFSETQ. In DNA, the CDR3 is TGCGCCAGCAGCGCCGCGGACCGGCTGAACACTGAAGCTTTCTTT. It translates to CASSAADRLNTEAFF.

CDR3 sequence reads: CASSTGFGLEETQYF. As DNA, the CDR3 is TGTGCCAGCAGCACTGGTTTCGGGCTAGAAGAGACCCAGTACTTC. The rearrangement uses TRBV4-2 and TRBJ2-5, with D unclear. Germline loops: CDR1 LGHNA, CDR2 YNFKEQ. This CDR3 is 15 amino acids long. With 5 bases removed from V and 3 bases from J, the gap between germline ends came to 16 bases.

This clonotype came up many times. The chain employs TRBV5-1 and TRBJ1-1; 7 bases agree with TRBD1. V shed 0 bases, J shed 3 bases, and the junction held 5 bases outside the gene matches. Per the germline V gene, CDR1 is SGHRS and CDR2 is YFSETQ. This CDR3 spans 15 amino acids. The CDR3 bases are TGCGCCAGCAGCTTGGGTGACAGGGATGACACTGAAGCTTTCTTT. It yields the protein CASSLGDRDDTEAFF.

J is TRBJ1-1 and V is TRBV7-3, with TRBD1 matching 7 bases. Germline assignment: CDR1 SGHTA and CDR2 FQGTGA. J lost 2 bases, V lost 5 bases, and 8 bases had no gene match. The CDR3 consists of 15 residues. The CDR3 DNA sequence: TGTGCCAGCAGCCCAACCGGGACAGTCAACACTGAAGCTTTCTTT. Protein product: CASSPTGTVNTEAFF.

This clonotype showed up many times. This chain connects TRBV20-1 to TRBJ2-1; TRBD2 aligns across 12 bases. The CDR3 is 15 residues long. Germline V CDR1 and CDR2: DFQATT, SNEGSKA (reference sequence). The ends lost 6 bases at V and 3 bases at J; junction bases unmatched: 6. CDR3 sequence (DNA): TGCAGTGCCCCCAGACTAGCGGGGGACTACAATGAGCAGTTCTTC. Protein: CSAPRLAGDYNEQFF.

This clonotype has a handful of counts. The rearrangement uses TRBV19 and TRBJ1-6; TRBD1 matches at 7 bases. Germline loops: CDR1 LNHDA, CDR2 SQIVND (reference sequence). This CDR3 is 13 amino acids long. J was trimmed by 7 bases and V by 10 bases; bases with no gene match: 7. The CDR3 DNA follows: TGTGCCACACGGACAGGACTAAATTCACCCCTCCACTTT. This codes for CATRTGLNSPLHF. Full variable domain (missing parts from reference TRBV19 and TRBJ1-6): DGGITQSPKYLFRKEGQNVTLSCEQNLNHDAMYWYRQDPGQGLRLIYYSQIVNDFQKGDIAEGYSVSREKKESFPLTVTSAQKNPTAFYLCATRTGLNSPLHFGNGTRLTVT.

A word on this clonotype: Possible read error: a much larger clone is one base away. V gene TRBV19 combines with J gene TRBJ1-5, with a tentative D call TRBD1 (5 bases). CDR3 size: 14 residues. Germline lookup yields CDR1 LNHDA and CDR2 SQIVND (reference sequence). CDR3 sequence (DNA): TGTGCCAGTAGTAGTACACGGGGCAATCAGCCCCAGAATTTT. Protein sequence: CASSSTRGNQPQNF.

This chain uses TRBV7-9 with TRBJ1-1, with D tentatively TRBD1 (5 bases). The CDR3 consists of 13 residues. The germline V gene has CDR1 SEHNR and CDR2 FQNEAQ (reference sequence). Deletions cut 5 bases from V and 1 base from J, with 8 bases between. This CDR3 reads CASSVQGNTEAFF. CDR3 DNA: TGTGCCAGCAGCGTGCAGGGGAACACTGAAGCTTTCTTT.

This clonotype was picked up many times. The rearrangement joins TRBV14 to TRBJ2-1; TRBD2 agrees at 11 bases. Germline CDR1 SGHDN, CDR2 FVKESK. V was clipped by 0 bases and J by 4 bases; unmatched bases: 17. The CDR3 totals 21 residues. In nucleotides, the CDR3 is TGTGCCAGCAGCCAAGAAATATTCTGGGGACTAGCGGTCCAGATGTACAATGAGCAGTTCTTC. This sequence encodes CASSQEIFWGLAVQMYNEQFF.